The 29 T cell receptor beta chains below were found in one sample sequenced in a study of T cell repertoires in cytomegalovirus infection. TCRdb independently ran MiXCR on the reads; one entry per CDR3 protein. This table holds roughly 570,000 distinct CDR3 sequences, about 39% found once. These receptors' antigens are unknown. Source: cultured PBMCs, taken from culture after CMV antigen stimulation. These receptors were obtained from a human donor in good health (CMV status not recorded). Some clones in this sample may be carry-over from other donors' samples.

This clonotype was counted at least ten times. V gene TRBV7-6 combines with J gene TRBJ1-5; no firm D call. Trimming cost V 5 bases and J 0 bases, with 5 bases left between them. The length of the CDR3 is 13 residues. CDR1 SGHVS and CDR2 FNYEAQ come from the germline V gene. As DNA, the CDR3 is TGTGCCAGCAGCGGGAATAGCAATCAGCCCCAGCATTTT. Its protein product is CASSGNSNQPQHF.

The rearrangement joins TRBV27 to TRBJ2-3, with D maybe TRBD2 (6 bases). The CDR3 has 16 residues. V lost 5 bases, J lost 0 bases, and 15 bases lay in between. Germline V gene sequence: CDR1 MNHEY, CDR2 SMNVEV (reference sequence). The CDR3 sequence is CASSQLAILSTDTQYF. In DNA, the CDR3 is TGTGCCAGCAGTCAGCTAGCGATTCTGAGCACAGATACGCAGTATTTT.

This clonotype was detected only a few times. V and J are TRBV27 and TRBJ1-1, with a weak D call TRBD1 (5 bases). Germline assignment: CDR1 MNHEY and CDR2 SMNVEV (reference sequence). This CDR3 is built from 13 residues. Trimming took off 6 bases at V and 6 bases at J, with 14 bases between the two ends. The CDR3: CASSPAGYAEAFF. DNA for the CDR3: TGTGCCAGCAGCCCAGCAGGGTACGCTGAAGCTTTCTTT.

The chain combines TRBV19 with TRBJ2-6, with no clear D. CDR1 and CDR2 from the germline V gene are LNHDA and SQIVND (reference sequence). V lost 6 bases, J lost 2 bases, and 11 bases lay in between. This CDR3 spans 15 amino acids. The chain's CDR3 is CASSLEEAGANVLTF. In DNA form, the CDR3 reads TGTGCCAGTAGCTTGGAAGAAGCTGGGGCCAACGTCCTGACTTTC.

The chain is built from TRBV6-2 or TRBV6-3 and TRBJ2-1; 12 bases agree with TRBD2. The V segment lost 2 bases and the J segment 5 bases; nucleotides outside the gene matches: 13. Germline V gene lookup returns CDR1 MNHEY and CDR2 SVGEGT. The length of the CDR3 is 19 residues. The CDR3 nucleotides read TGTGCCAGCAGTTACCCTAGCGGGAGGGCTTGGGATGCCGACAATGAGCAGTTCTTC. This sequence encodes CASSYPSGRAWDADNEQFF.

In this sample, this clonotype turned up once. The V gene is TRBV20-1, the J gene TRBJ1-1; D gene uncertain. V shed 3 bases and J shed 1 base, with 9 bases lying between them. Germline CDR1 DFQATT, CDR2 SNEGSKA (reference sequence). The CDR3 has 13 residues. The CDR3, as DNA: TGCAGTGCTAGGATTTTGTCGAACACTGAAGCTTTCTTT. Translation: CSARILSNTEAFF.

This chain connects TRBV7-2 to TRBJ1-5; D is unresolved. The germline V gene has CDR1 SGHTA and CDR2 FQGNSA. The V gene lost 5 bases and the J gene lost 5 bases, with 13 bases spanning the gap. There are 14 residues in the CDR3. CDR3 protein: CASSTHQNYQPQHF. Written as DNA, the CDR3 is TGTGCCAGCAGCACACATCAGAACTATCAGCCCCAGCATTTT. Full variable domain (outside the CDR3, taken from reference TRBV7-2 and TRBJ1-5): GAGVSQSPSNKVTEKGKDVELRCDPISGHTALYWYRQSLGQGLEFLIYFQGNSAPDKSGLPSDRFSAERTGGSVSTLTIQRTQQEDSAVYLCASSTHQNYQPQHFGDGTRLSIL.

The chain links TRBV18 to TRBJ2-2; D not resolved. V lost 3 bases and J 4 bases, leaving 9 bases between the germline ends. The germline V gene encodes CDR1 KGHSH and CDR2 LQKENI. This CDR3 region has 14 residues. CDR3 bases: TGTGCCAGCTCACCCCTGGCGATCACCGGGGAGCTGTTTTTT. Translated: CASSPLAITGELFF.

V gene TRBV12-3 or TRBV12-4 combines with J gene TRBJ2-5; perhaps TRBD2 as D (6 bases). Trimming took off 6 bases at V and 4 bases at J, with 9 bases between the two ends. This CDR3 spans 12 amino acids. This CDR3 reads CASSRDLETQYF. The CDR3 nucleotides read TGTGCCAGCAGCAGGGACTTAGAGACCCAGTACTTC.

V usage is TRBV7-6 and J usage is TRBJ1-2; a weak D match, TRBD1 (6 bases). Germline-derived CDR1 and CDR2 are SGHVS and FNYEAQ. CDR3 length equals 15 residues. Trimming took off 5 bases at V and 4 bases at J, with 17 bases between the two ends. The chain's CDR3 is CASSVTGWNLYGYTF. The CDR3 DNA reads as TGTGCCAGCAGCGTCACAGGGTGGAACCTCTATGGCTACACCTTC.

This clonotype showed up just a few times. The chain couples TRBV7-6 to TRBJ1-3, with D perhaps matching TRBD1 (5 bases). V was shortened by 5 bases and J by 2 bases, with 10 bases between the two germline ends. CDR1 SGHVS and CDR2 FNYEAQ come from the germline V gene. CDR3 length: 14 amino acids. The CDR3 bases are TGTGCCAGCAGCGGGGACGGGACTGGAAACACCATATATTTT. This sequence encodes CASSGDGTGNTIYF.

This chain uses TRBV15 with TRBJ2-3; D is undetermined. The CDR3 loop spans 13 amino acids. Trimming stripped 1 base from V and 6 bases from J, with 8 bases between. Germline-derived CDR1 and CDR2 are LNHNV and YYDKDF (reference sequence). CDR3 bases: TGTGCCACCAGCAGAGCCCCTCGGGATACGCAGTATTTT. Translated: CATSRAPRDTQYF.

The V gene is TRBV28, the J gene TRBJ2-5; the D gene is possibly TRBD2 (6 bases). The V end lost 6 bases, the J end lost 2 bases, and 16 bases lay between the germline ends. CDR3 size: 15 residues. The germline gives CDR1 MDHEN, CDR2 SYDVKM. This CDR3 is CASRGRTSSQETQYF. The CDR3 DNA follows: TGTGCCAGCAGGGGGAGGACATCCTCGCAAGAGACCCAGTACTTC.

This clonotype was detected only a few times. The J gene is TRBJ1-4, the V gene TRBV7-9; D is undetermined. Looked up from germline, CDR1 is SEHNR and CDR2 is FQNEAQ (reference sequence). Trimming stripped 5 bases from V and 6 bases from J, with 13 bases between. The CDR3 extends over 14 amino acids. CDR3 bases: TGTGCCAGCAGCCCCTCGCGGTTAGATGAAAAACTGTTTTTT. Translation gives CASSPSRLDEKLFF.

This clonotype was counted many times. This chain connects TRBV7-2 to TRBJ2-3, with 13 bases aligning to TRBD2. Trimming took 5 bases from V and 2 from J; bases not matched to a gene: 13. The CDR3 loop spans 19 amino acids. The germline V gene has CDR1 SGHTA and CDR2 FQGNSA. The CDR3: CASSPGTSGVRTFTDTQYF. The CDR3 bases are TGTGCCAGCAGCCCAGGGACTAGCGGGGTCCGGACCTTCACAGATACGCAGTATTTT.

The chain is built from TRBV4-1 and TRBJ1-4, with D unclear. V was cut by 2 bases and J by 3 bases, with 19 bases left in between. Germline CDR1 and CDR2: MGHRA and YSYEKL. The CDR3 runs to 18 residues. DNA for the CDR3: TGCGCCAGCAGCCAATTTCGGGTAGGGCCCTTTGCTAATGAAAAACTGTTTTTT. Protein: CASSQFRVGPFANEKLFF.

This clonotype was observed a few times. Here the CDR3 DNA reads TGTGCCAGCAGCCCTGACGTTACCAACATTCAGTACTTC. It encodes CASSPDVTNIQYF. This rearrangement joins TRBV5-4 to TRBJ2-4; D remains unclear. Trimming removed 4 bases from V and 7 bases from J, with 12 bases in between. Germline V CDR1 and CDR2: SGHNT, YYREEE (reference sequence). This CDR3 is 13 amino acids long.

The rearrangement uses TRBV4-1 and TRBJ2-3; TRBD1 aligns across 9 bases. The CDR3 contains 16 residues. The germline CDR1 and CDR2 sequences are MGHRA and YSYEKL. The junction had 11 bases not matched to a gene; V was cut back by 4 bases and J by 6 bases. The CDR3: CASSLSSGQGLDTQYF. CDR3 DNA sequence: TGCGCCAGCAGCCTTTCGTCGGGACAGGGTTTGGATACGCAGTATTTT.

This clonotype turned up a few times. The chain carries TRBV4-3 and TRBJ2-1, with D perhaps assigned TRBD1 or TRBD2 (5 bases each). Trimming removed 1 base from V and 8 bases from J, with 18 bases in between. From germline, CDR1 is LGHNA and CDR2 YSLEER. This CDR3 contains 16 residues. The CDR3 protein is CASSQAGTNAHHEQFF. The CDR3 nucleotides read TGCGCCAGCAGCCAAGCCGGGACCAATGCTCACCATGAGCAGTTCTTC.

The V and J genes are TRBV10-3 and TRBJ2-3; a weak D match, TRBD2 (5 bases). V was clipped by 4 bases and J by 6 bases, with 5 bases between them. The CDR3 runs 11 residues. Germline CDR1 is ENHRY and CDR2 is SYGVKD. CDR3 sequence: CAISVADTQYF. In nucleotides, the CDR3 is TGTGCCATCAGTGTAGCGGATACGCAGTATTTT.

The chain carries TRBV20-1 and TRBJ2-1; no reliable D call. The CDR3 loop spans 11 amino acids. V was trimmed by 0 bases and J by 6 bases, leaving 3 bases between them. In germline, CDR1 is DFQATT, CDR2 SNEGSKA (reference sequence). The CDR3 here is CSARDPNEQFF. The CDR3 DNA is TGCAGTGCTAGAGATCCCAATGAGCAGTTCTTC.

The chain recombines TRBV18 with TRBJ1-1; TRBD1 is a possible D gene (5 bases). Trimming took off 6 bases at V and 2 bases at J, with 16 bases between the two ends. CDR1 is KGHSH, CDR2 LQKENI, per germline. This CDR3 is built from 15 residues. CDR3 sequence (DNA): TGTGCCAGCTCGTCCGTGTACGGGGGAAACACTGAAGCTTTCTTT. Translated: CASSSVYGGNTEAFF.

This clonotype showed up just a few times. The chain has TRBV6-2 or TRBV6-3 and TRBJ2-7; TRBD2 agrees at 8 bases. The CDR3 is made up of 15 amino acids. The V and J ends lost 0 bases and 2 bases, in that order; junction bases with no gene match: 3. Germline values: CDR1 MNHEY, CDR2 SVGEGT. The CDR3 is CASSYSPTSAYEQYF. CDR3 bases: TGTGCCAGCAGTTACTCTCCGACTAGCGCCTACGAGCAGTACTTC.

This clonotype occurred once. The CDR3 protein is CASSKSGNSGEQYF. CDR3 DNA: TGTGCCAGCAGCAAAAGTGGGAACTCAGGGGAGCAGTACTTC. The rearrangement joins TRBV12-3 or TRBV12-4 to TRBJ2-7; possible D gene TRBD1, 5 bases. V was shortened by 6 bases and J by 7 bases, with 19 bases between the two germline ends. This CDR3 is built from 14 residues.

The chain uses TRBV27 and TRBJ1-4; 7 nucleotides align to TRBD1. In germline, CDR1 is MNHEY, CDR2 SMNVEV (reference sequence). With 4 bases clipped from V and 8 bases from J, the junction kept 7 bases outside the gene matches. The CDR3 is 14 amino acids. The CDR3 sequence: CASSSTGSNEKLFF. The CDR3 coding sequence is TGTGCCAGCAGTTCGACAGGGTCCAACGAAAAACTGTTTTTT.

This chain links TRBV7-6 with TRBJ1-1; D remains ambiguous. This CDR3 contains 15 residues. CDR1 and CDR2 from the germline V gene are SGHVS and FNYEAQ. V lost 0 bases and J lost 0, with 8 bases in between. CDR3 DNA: TGTGCCAGCAGCTTAGCGGCCAGCTTGAACACTGAAGCTTTCTTT. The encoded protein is CASSLAASLNTEAFF.

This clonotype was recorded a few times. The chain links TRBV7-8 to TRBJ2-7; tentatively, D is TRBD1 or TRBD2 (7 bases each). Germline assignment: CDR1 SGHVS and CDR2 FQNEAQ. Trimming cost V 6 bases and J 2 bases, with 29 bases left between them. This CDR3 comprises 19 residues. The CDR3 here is CASRWGRDSLFRIPYEQYF. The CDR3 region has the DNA TGTGCCAGCAGATGGGGGAGGGACAGCCTTTTCCGTATTCCCTACGAGCAGTACTTC.

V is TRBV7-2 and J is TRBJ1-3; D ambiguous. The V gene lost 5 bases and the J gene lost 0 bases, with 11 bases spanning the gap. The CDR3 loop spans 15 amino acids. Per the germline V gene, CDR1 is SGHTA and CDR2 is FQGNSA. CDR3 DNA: TGTGCCAGCAGCCCTGACGTCACCTCTGGAAACACCATATATTTT. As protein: CASSPDVTSGNTIYF.

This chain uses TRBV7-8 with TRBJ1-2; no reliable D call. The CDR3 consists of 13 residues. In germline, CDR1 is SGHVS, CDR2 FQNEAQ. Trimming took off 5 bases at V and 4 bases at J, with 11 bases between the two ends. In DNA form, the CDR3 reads TGTGCCAGCAGCCAAGGATTACTCTATGGCTACACCTTC. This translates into CASSQGLLYGYTF. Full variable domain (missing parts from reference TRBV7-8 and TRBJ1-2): GAGVSQSPRYKVAKRGQDVALRCDPISGHVSLFWYQQALGQGPEFLTYFQNEAQLDKSGLPSDRFFAERPEGSVSTLKIQRTQQEDSAVYLCASSQGLLYGYTFGSGTRLTVV.